One and the same sample provided the 12 T cell receptor beta chains below, sequenced in a study of naive and memory T cell subsets. Study-level points and caveats: Naive repertoires, especially CD8, held a few larger clonotypes, possibly memory cells re-expressing CD45RA.

Their recognized antigens are unknown. An equimolar mix of two oligonucleotides served as the beta constant-region primer for TRBC1 and TRBC2. Nested alpha and beta constant-region primers with the SP2 primer drove four PCR rounds on ligated cDNA. In TCRdb, the UMI-ligation and nested PCR reads were re-called with MiXCR into one record per CDR3 protein. The sample lists some 110,000 distinct CDR3 sequences; roughly 15% were seen once. Material for sequencing was naive CD8+ T cells from blood. All receptors derive from a human donor in good health.

The V gene is TRBV29-1, the J gene TRBJ1-2; no definite D call. CDR1 and CDR2 (germline): SQVTM, ANQGSEA. V was cut by 4 bases and J by 6 bases, with 12 bases left in between. This CDR3 region has 12 residues. This CDR3 is CSVATGWDGYTF. The CDR3 region has the DNA TGCAGCGTTGCAACTGGGTGGGATGGCTACACCTTC.

This clonotype occurred a few times. This chain joins TRBV6-6 and TRBJ2-7; D is unclear. Germline values: CDR1 MNHNY, CDR2 SVGAGI (reference sequence). This CDR3 has 11 amino acids. Trimming took off 5 bases at V and 4 bases at J, with 6 bases between the two ends. CDR3 sequence reads: CASSHEYEQYF. The CDR3, as DNA: TGTGCCAGCAGTCACGAATACGAGCAGTACTTC.

The rearrangement joins TRBV4-2 to TRBJ2-1; 9 bases are shared with TRBD2. V dropped 4 bases and J dropped 7; count of bases not matched to a gene: 14. The V gene's germline CDR1 is LGHNA and CDR2 YNFKEQ. CDR3 size: 17 residues. The CDR3 bases are TGTGCCAGCAGCCCCCACCAGCTAGCGGGACTTGAGAATGAGCAGTTCTTC. Encoded protein: CASSPHQLAGLENEQFF.

This chain's CDR3 is CASSPVGISYEQYF. CDR3 bases: TGTGCCAGCAGCCCGGTCGGCATCTCCTACGAGCAGTACTTC. The genes are TRBV12-3 or TRBV12-4 and TRBJ2-7; no firm D call. The length of the CDR3 is 14 residues. Trimming took off 6 bases at V and 0 bases at J, with 12 bases between the two ends.

The chain joins TRBV6-1 to TRBJ1-5, with D tentatively TRBD1 (5 bases). CDR3 length: 15 residues. Looked up from germline, CDR1 is MNHNS and CDR2 is SASEGT. V lost 2 bases to trimming and J lost 1 base, with 9 bases between them. Here the CDR3 reads CASSETSGSNQPQHF. The CDR3 DNA follows: TGTGCCAGCAGTGAAACCTCAGGGAGCAATCAGCCCCAGCATTTT.

This sequence joins TRBV12-3 or TRBV12-4 and TRBJ2-1, with 9 bases lining up with TRBD2. The CDR3 contains 14 residues. The junction had 7 bases not matched to a gene; V was cut back by 6 bases and J by 7 bases. The CDR3 DNA follows: TGTGCCAGCAGCCCGGGACTAGCTAGAAATGAGCAGTTCTTC. Protein: CASSPGLARNEQFF.

V gene TRBV4-3 combines with J gene TRBJ1-2; 7 bases align to TRBD1. Germline V lookup: CDR1 LGHNA, CDR2 YSLEER. This CDR3 is 14 amino acids long. The J segment lost 5 bases and the V segment lost 1 base, leaving 4 bases of the junction unmatched. In nucleotides, the CDR3 is TGCGCCAGCAGCCAAGCGGAGACAGGGTATGGCTACACCTTC. Protein sequence: CASSQAETGYGYTF.

This clonotype showed up just a few times. The chain couples TRBV12-5 to TRBJ2-7, with 8 bases lining up with TRBD2. CDR1 is LGHNT, CDR2 FRNRAP, per germline. V was pared by 3 bases and J by 3 bases, with 10 bases of the junction left unmatched. The CDR3 covers 16 residues. The CDR3 spells CASGFAAGAYSYEQYF. The CDR3 nucleotides are TGTGCTAGTGGTTTCGCAGCGGGAGCTTATAGCTACGAGCAGTACTTC.

The genes are TRBV5-6 and TRBJ1-2, with D perhaps TRBD1 (5 bases). Germline lookup yields CDR1 SGHDT and CDR2 YYEEEE. The V end was cut by 3 bases, the J end by 3 bases, with 6 bases between. The CDR3 loop spans 12 amino acids. The CDR3 nucleotides are TGTGCCAGCAGCTCCAGGGACTATGGCTACACCTTC. It is translated as CASSSRDYGYTF.

This clonotype came up many times. One end of the junction does not line up with germline, which may come from a read error. The CDR3 protein is CASSDSYEQYF. Written as DNA, the CDR3 is TGTGCCAGCAGTGACTCCTACGAGCAGTACTTC. This rearrangement joins TRBV6-2 or TRBV6-3 to TRBJ2-7; D gene unclear. This CDR3 contains 11 residues. CDR1 is MNHEY, CDR2 SVGEGT, per germline.

A few counts support this clonotype. The chain joins TRBV7-9 to TRBJ2-3, with 10 bases fitting TRBD2. Germline-derived CDR1 and CDR2 are SEHNR and FQNEAQ (reference sequence). This CDR3 has 16 residues. V lost 2 bases, J lost 3 bases, and 5 bases stayed unmatched. CDR3 DNA: TGTGCCAGCAGCTTAATCCTAGCGGGAGATACAGATACGCAGTATTTT. Translation: CASSLILAGDTDTQYF. Full variable domain (remainder filled in from reference TRBV7-9 and TRBJ2-3): DTGVSQNPRHKITKRGQNVTFRCDPISEHNRLYWYRQTLGQGPEFLTYFQNEAQLEKSRLLSDRFSAERPKGSFSTLEIQRTEQGDSAMYLCASSLILAGDTDTQYFGPGTRLTVL.

This clonotype was counted ten times or more. The chain uses TRBV3-1 and TRBJ2-3; TRBD2 is a possible D gene (6 bases). There are 14 residues in the CDR3. V dropped 0 bases and J dropped 9 bases, with 13 bases sitting between them. Per germline, CDR1 LGHDT and CDR2 YNNKEL (reference sequence). CDR3 in DNA: TGTGCCAGCAGCCAAGACACTAGCCGGGGAACGCAGTATTTT. The encoded protein is CASSQDTSRGTQYF.